The 21 T cell receptor beta chains reported below all come from one sample, sequenced in a study of graft-versus-host responses after intestinal transplantation. Which antigens these TCRs recognize remains unknown. The method was immunoSEQ multiplex PCR; TCRdb's version includes in-frame clones alone and lacks a portion of them. The table lists 84,000 or so clones, roughly 92% of them singletons. Sequencing was performed on unstimulated CD4+ T cells sorted from spleen or lymph node cells, taken before intestinal transplant. The receptors were sampled from a human donor who received an intestinal transplant.

This chain uses TRBV10-1 with TRBJ2-3; a weak D match, TRBD2 (6 bases). The CDR3 loop spans 15 amino acids. Germline V gene data show CDR1 as WNHNN and CDR2 as SYGVQD (reference sequence). The germline V and J ends were trimmed by 0 bases and 3 bases, with 10 bases remaining between them. This CDR3 is CASSESTSKTDTQYF. CDR3 bases: TGCGCCAGCAGTGAGTCTACTAGCAAGACAGATACGCAGTATTTT.

With regard to this clone: The junction differs from germline at one of its ends, possibly a read error. The V gene is TRBV19, the J gene TRBJ2-2, with 9 positions matching TRBD2. CDR1 and CDR2 (germline): LNHDA, SQIVND (reference sequence). The CDR3 is made up of 18 amino acids. The CDR3 spells CASSSRFWTSVNTGEPFF. In DNA, the CDR3 is TGTGCCAGTAGTAGCCGATTCTGGACTAGCGTGAACACCGGGGAGCCGTTTTTT.

V and J are TRBV25-1 and TRBJ2-3; the match to TRBD1 covers 8 bases. The germline V gene has CDR1 MGHDK and CDR2 SYGVNS. CDR3 length: 18 residues. V was clipped by 1 base and J by 2 bases; unmatched bases: 11. The CDR3 nucleotides read TGTGCCAGCAGTGAATGGACTTTTACGGGACAGGACACAGATACGCAGTATTTT. The encoded protein is CASSEWTFTGQDTDTQYF.

The chain is built from TRBV7-9 and TRBJ2-7, with D possibly called TRBD1 or TRBD2 (6 bases each). The CDR3 length is 17 residues. The V end was cut by 5 bases, the J end by 5 bases, with 25 bases between. Germline CDR1 reads SEHNR; CDR2 reads FQNEAQ (reference sequence). The CDR3 spells CASSKRVLGGALHEQYF. The CDR3 DNA follows: TGTGCCAGCAGCAAAAGAGTATTGGGGGGCGCCCTGCACGAGCAGTACTTC. Together with reference TRBV7-9 and TRBJ2-7, the CDR3 gives the full variable domain: DTGVSQNPRHKITKRGQNVTFRCDPISEHNRLYWYRQTLGQGPEFLTYFQNEAQLEKSRLLSDRFSAERPKGSFSTLEIQRTEQGDSAMYLCASSKRVLGGALHEQYFGPGTRLTVT.

V is TRBV5-4 and J is TRBJ1-1, with no clear D. V lost 1 base to trimming and J lost 4 bases, with 11 bases between them. The CDR3 consists of 14 residues. Germline V gene sequence: CDR1 SGHNT, CDR2 YYREEE (reference sequence). CDR3 sequence: CASSLPHESTEAFF. The CDR3 DNA follows: TGTGCCAGCAGCTTGCCGCATGAAAGCACTGAAGCTTTCTTT.

V usage is TRBV21-1 and J usage is TRBJ1-3; the table calls TRBD1, which could not be checked here. TRBV21-1 is termed a pseudogene. The CDR3 runs 16 residues. The CDR3 DNA reads TGTGCCAGCAGCAAAGGCCACAGGGACACTGGAAACACCATATATTTT. It codes for CASSKGHRDTGNTIYF.

This clone has just one count. The chain couples TRBV28 to TRBJ1-2, with a possible D match to TRBD1 (5 bases). With 9 bases removed from V and 2 bases from J, the gap between germline ends came to 7 bases. CDR3 length: 11 residues. Germline CDR1 MDHEN, CDR2 SYDVKM. In nucleotides, the CDR3 is TGTGCCAGTGACAGCAACTATGGCTACACCTTC. It is translated as CASDSNYGYTF.

The chain combines TRBV11-2 with TRBJ2-1; D perhaps matches TRBD1 (6 bases). Deletions cut 2 bases from V and 2 bases from J, with 13 bases between. Germline assignment: CDR1 SGHAT and CDR2 FQNNGV. The CDR3 loop spans 16 amino acids. CDR3 DNA sequence: TGTGCCAGCAGCTTATTCCAGGGGTCCCCCTACAATGAGCAGTTCTTC. As protein: CASSLFQGSPYNEQFF.

The CDR3 is CASSTHGLAATGELFF. The CDR3 coding sequence is TGTGCCAGCAGCACACATGGACTAGCAGCAACCGGGGAGCTGTTTTTT. The genes are TRBV7-9 and TRBJ2-2, with 8 bases fitting TRBD2. The germline V gene encodes CDR1 SEHNR and CDR2 FQNEAQ (reference sequence). CDR3 length: 16 amino acids. The trim removed 5 bases at V and 5 bases at J, leaving 10 bases unmatched.

This rearrangement joins TRBV7-2 to TRBJ1-2; D is possibly TRBD1 (5 bases). In germline, CDR1 is SGHTA, CDR2 FQGNSA. The CDR3 length is 13 residues. V was shortened by 5 bases and J by 4 bases, with 11 bases between the two germline ends. This CDR3 reads CASSPRVGYGYTF. For the CDR3, the DNA is TGTGCCAGCAGCCCCAGGGTAGGCTATGGCTACACCTTC.

This chain connects TRBV5-1 to TRBJ2-2, with 7 bases fitting TRBD2. This CDR3 has 16 amino acids. Trimming at V came to 4 bases and at J to 1 base, leaving 7 bases not matched to a gene. CDR1 is SGHRS, CDR2 YFSETQ, per germline. The CDR3 here is CASSQAGTKNTGELFF. CDR3 coding DNA: TGCGCCAGCAGCCAAGCCGGGACTAAGAACACCGGGGAGCTGTTTTTT.

V gene TRBV27 combines with J gene TRBJ2-5, with D perhaps TRBD1 (6 bases). With 4 bases removed from V and 2 bases from J, the gap between germline ends came to 11 bases. Germline V lookup: CDR1 MNHEY, CDR2 SMNVEV (reference sequence). The CDR3 covers 14 residues. The CDR3 bases are TGTGCCAGCAGTTCTCGACAGGTTCAAGAGACCCAGTACTTC. This translates into CASSSRQVQETQYF.

The chain recombines TRBV11-2 with TRBJ2-3; 15 nucleotides align to TRBD2. With 4 bases clipped from V and 0 bases from J, the junction kept 5 bases outside the gene matches. The CDR3 consists of 18 residues. Germline assignment: CDR1 SGHAT and CDR2 FQNNGV. DNA of the CDR3: TGTGCCAGCAGCTCCGGGACTAGCGGGAGGCCTAGCACAGATACGCAGTATTTT. It translates to CASSSGTSGRPSTDTQYF. The full variable domain, in which reference TRBV11-2 and TRBJ2-3 provide the parts outside the CDR3, is EAGVAQSPRYKIIEKRQSVAFWCNPISGHATLYWYQQILGQGPKLLIQFQNNGVVDDSQLPKDRFSAERLKGVDSTLKIQPAKLEDSAVYLCASSSGTSGRPSTDTQYFGPGTRLTVL.

This chain links TRBV2 with TRBJ2-5, with D uncertain. Germline CDR1 SNHLY, CDR2 FYNNEI. V lost 11 bases, J lost 5 bases, and 18 bases lay in between. The CDR3 loop spans 13 amino acids. As DNA, the CDR3 is TGTGCCGGAAGGGTTGGTCGAAGGGAGACCCAGTACTTC. It yields the protein CAGRVGRRETQYF. Based on the CDR3 plus reference TRBV2 and TRBJ2-5, the full variable domain is EPEVTQTPSHQVTQMGQEVILRCVPISNHLYFYWYRQILGQKVEFLVSFYNNEISEKSEIFDDQFSVERPDGSNFTLKIRSTKLEDSAMYFCAGRVGRRETQYFGPGTRLLVL.

The chain has TRBV28 and TRBJ2-1; D ambiguous. With 2 bases removed from V and 13 bases from J, the gap between germline ends came to 18 bases. The CDR3 is made up of 14 amino acids. Germline V gene lookup returns CDR1 MDHEN and CDR2 SYDVKM. CDR3 sequence: CASSLPGRTPGQFF. CDR3 DNA sequence: TGTGCCAGCAGTTTACCGGGCCGCACTCCAGGACAGTTCTTC.

J is TRBJ1-4 and V is TRBV5-6; D call uncertain. The CDR3 covers 16 residues. In germline, CDR1 is SGHDT, CDR2 YYEEEE. The V gene lost 5 bases and the J gene lost 3 bases, with 17 bases spanning the gap. CDR3 amino acids: CASSPSVLVANEKLFF. The CDR3 bases are TGTGCCAGCAGTCCTTCCGTTTTAGTCGCTAATGAAAAACTGTTTTTT.

The CDR3, as DNA: TGTGCCAGCAGCAGAGACGAGGGCTTCAGGGGAGATACGCAGTATTTT. Protein sequence: CASSRDEGFRGDTQYF. The V call is TRBV9, the J call TRBJ2-3, with a possible D match to TRBD1 (6 bases). The V gene's germline CDR1 is SGDLS and CDR2 YYNGEE. Trimming took off 4 bases at V and 5 bases at J, with 20 bases between the two ends. The CDR3 totals 16 residues.

The V call is TRBV10-2, the J call TRBJ1-5; D is uncertain. Germline V CDR1 and CDR2: WSHSY, SAAADI. The CDR3 length is 15 residues. V lost 6 bases and J 0 bases, leaving 12 bases between the germline ends. The CDR3 loop reads CASRRQDNSNQPQHF. The CDR3 DNA follows: TGCGCCAGCAGAAGGCAGGATAATAGCAATCAGCCCCAGCATTTT.

V gene TRBV5-8 combines with J gene TRBJ1-2; D is unclear. CDR3 size: 13 residues. CDR1 and CDR2 (germline): SGHTS, YDEGEE. Trimming left V 1 base short and J 8 bases short, with 12 bases between. CDR3 nucleotides: TGTGCCAGCAGCTTGCTGTTAGGGAACGGCTACACCTTC. This encodes CASSLLLGNGYTF.

The rearrangement uses TRBV7-9 and TRBJ1-1, with D unresolved. The CDR3 runs to 15 residues. V lost 0 bases and J 1 base, leaving 9 bases between the germline ends. The germline CDR1 and CDR2 sequences are SEHNR and FQNEAQ (reference sequence). CDR3 amino acids: CASSLAGLRNTEAFF. The DNA for the CDR3 is TGTGCCAGCAGCTTAGCGGGTTTACGGAACACTGAAGCTTTCTTT.

The chain employs TRBV19 and TRBJ1-5, with TRBD1 matching 10 bases. V was clipped by 6 bases and J by 2 bases; unmatched bases: 7. The CDR3 contains 16 residues. The V gene's germline CDR1 is LNHDA and CDR2 SQIVND (reference sequence). CDR3 sequence reads: CASSRQGATGNQPQHF. CDR3 DNA sequence: TGTGCCAGTAGCAGACAGGGGGCAACAGGCAATCAGCCCCAGCATTTT.